The 26 T cell receptor beta chains below were found in one sample sequenced in a study of blood T cell repertoires in COVID-19. Some clones are missing from TCRdb's copy, which holds only in-frame ones; the method was immunoSEQ multiplex PCR. This table has roughly 230,000 clones, 83% appearing once. The sequenced sample consisted of peripheral blood. All receptors derive from a woman between 45 and 65 years old with acute or convalescent COVID-19.

The chain carries TRBV19 and TRBJ1-2; no definite D call. Germline V gives CDR1 LNHDA, CDR2 SQIVND (reference sequence). The CDR3 covers 13 residues. The V end was cut by 1 base, the J end by 6 bases, with 9 bases between. CDR3 sequence (DNA): TGTGCCAGTAGTATAGCTTACTTCCATGGCTACACCTTC. Its protein is CASSIAYFHGYTF.

This sequence joins TRBV18 and TRBJ1-1, with a tentative D call TRBD1 (5 bases). Germline loops: CDR1 KGHSH, CDR2 LQKENI. Trimming shortened V by 0 bases and J by 0 bases, and 8 bases separated the two germline ends. The CDR3 is 15 amino acids. The CDR3 is CASSPPRGLNTEAFF. The CDR3 nucleotides read TGTGCCAGCTCACCACCGCGGGGGTTGAACACTGAAGCTTTCTTT. Using reference TRBV18 and TRBJ1-1 for the parts outside the CDR3, the full variable domain is NAGVMQNPRHLVRRRGQEARLRCSPMKGHSHVYWYRQLPEEGLKFMVYLQKENIIDESGMPKERFSAEFPKEGPSILRIQQVVRGDSAAYFCASSPPRGLNTEAFFGQGTRLTVV.

The chain employs TRBV5-1 and TRBJ1-2; TRBD1 matches at 8 bases. CDR3 length: 17 residues. Germline CDR1 and CDR2: SGHRS and YFSETQ. Losses at the gene ends were 0 bases for V and 6 bases for J; bases not matched to a gene: 13. The CDR3 region has the DNA TGCGCCAGCAGCTTGGGCGGGGCAGGGGGCACATTCCATGGCTACACCTTC. It is translated as CASSLGGAGGTFHGYTF.

The chain couples TRBV11-2 to TRBJ2-3; 8 positions agree with TRBD2. The CDR3 runs to 16 residues. Germline V lookup: CDR1 SGHAT, CDR2 FQNNGV. After removal of 4 bases from V and 1 base from J, the junction contained 7 bases not matched to a gene. The CDR3 region is CASSSGGASGTDTQYF. The CDR3 DNA follows: TGTGCCAGCAGCTCGGGAGGGGCTAGCGGCACAGATACGCAGTATTTT.

This clone was seen only once. The V gene is TRBV5-1, the J gene TRBJ2-3, with D unresolved. From germline, CDR1 is SGHRS and CDR2 YFSETQ. There are 16 residues in the CDR3. Trimming removed 1 base at V and 0 bases at J, with 12 bases between. The CDR3 bases are TGCGCCAGCAGCTTGAGCCCTCAGCGCAGCACAGATACGCAGTATTTT. This sequence encodes CASSLSPQRSTDTQYF.

The gene calls are TRBV28 and TRBJ1-6, with 10 bases that match TRBD1. V trimming: 3 bases; J trimming: 7 bases; junction bases outside the gene matches: 6. Germline CDR1 is MDHEN and CDR2 is SYDVKM. This CDR3 has 16 amino acids. The CDR3 DNA sequence: TGTGCCAGCAGTTTCGGGACAGGGGTCGGGAATTCACCCCTCCACTTT. It translates to CASSFGTGVGNSPLHF.

The chain is built from TRBV1 and TRBJ2-2; the DNA was not compared with TRBD2, the D call given in the table. TRBV1 is given as a pseudogene. This CDR3 has 21 amino acids. CDR3 sequence (DNA): TGCACCAGCAGCCAGGACGTAATGACTAGCGGGAGAAGCCCCCACACCGGGGAGCTGTTTTTT. Translating gives CTSSQDVMTSGRSPHTGELFF.

This clone occurred once. The V call is TRBV6-7, the J call TRBJ2-4, with a possible D match to TRBD2 (7 bases). TRBV6-7 qualifies as an ORF whose function is uncertain. Trimming left V 6 bases short and J 0 bases short, with 12 bases between. This CDR3 has 15 residues. The CDR3 bases are TGTGCCAGCAGCCACGGGGGGCTAGCCAAAAACATTCAGTACTTC. Amino acid sequence: CASSHGGLAKNIQYF.

This rearrangement joins TRBV3-1 (or the pseudogene TRBV3-2) to TRBJ1-1, with 7 bases that match TRBD1. The CDR3 runs 17 residues. Per germline, CDR1 LGHDT and CDR2 YNNKEL (reference sequence). The J segment lost 1 base and the V segment lost 8 bases, leaving 16 bases of the junction unmatched. CDR3 sequence reads: CASFPQGGGRPNTEAFF. DNA of the CDR3: TGTGCCAGCTTTCCTCAAGGAGGGGGCAGGCCGAACACTGAAGCTTTCTTT.

The CDR3 spells CASRSLRTGADTQYF. The CDR3 region has the DNA TGTGCCAGCAGGTCTCTCCGGACAGGGGCAGATACGCAGTATTTT. The chain is built from TRBV11-2 and TRBJ2-3; 9 bases agree with TRBD1. The CDR3 is made up of 15 amino acids. The germline gives CDR1 SGHAT, CDR2 FQNNGV. V was pared by 6 bases and J by 4 bases, with 8 bases of the junction left unmatched.

J is TRBJ2-7 and V is TRBV4-2; 8 bases are shared with TRBD2. The length of the CDR3 is 15 residues. Trimming cost V 4 bases and J 0 bases; bases outside gene matches: 5. Germline-derived CDR1 and CDR2 are LGHNA and YNFKEQ. As DNA, the CDR3 is TGTGCCAGCAGCCGCACCGGGACTAGCTCCTACGAGCAGTACTTC. Translated, it gives CASSRTGTSSYEQYF.

The genes are TRBV13 and TRBJ1-1; D is undetermined. The CDR3 runs 15 residues. The V gene lost 5 bases and the J gene lost 1 base, with 14 bases spanning the gap. Per germline, CDR1 PRHDT and CDR2 FYEKMQ (reference sequence). The CDR3 coding sequence is TGTGCCAGCAGCCAACCCAGGACTGGGAACACTGAAGCTTTCTTT. Amino acids: CASSQPRTGNTEAFF.

The rearrangement joins TRBV12-3 or TRBV12-4 to TRBJ1-1, with 9 bases that match TRBD1. V gave up 6 bases and J gave up 11 bases; unmatched junction bases: 7. CDR3 length: 12 amino acids. CDR3 sequence: CASSLQGAGAFF. Here the CDR3 DNA reads TGTGCCAGCAGCCTACAGGGGGCGGGTGCTTTCTTT.

This chain links TRBV5-1 with TRBJ1-1, with D unclear. Germline loops: CDR1 SGHRS, CDR2 YFSETQ. The CDR3 loop spans 14 amino acids. With 0 bases removed from V and 3 bases from J, the gap between germline ends came to 9 bases. The CDR3 nucleotides read TGCGCCAGCAGCTTGGCCGGGGTAGACACTGAAGCTTTCTTT. This sequence encodes CASSLAGVDTEAFF.

The rearrangement uses TRBV10-2 and TRBJ2-2; D perhaps matches TRBD2 (6 bases). V was trimmed by 7 bases and J by 2 bases, leaving 8 bases between them. Germline V lookup: CDR1 WSHSY, CDR2 SAAADI. The CDR3 has 13 residues. The DNA of the CDR3 is TGCGCCAGCATGGGACTTAACACCGGGGAGCTGTTTTTT. It translates to CASMGLNTGELFF.

A word on this clone: The same CDR3 also results from other DNA sequences found in this sample. This chain uses TRBV18 with TRBJ2-7; TRBD1 might be the D (6 bases). CDR1 is KGHSH and CDR2 is LQKENI in the germline V gene. The CDR3 consists of 13 residues. The V end was cut by 5 bases, the J end by 0 bases, with 8 bases between. This CDR3 is CASSGGVSYEQYF. The CDR3 DNA is TGTGCCAGCTCAGGGGGCGTCTCCTACGAGCAGTACTTC.

This rearrangement joins TRBV4-1 to TRBJ1-1, with TRBD1 identical over 7 bases. In germline, CDR1 is MGHRA, CDR2 YSYEKL. V was clipped by 2 bases and J by 0 bases; unmatched bases: 3. There are 15 residues in the CDR3. The CDR3 sequence: CASSQSTGLNTEAFF. CDR3 nucleotides: TGCGCCAGCAGCCAATCGACAGGGTTGAACACTGAAGCTTTCTTT.

The sample holds many counts of this clone. The gene calls are TRBV4-1 and TRBJ1-1; D is unclear. V gave up 0 bases and J gave up 12 bases, with 17 bases separating them. Germline assignment: CDR1 MGHRA and CDR2 YSYEKL. The CDR3 length is 14 residues. This CDR3 is CASSQDTRARGTFF. The CDR3 region has the DNA TGCGCCAGCAGCCAAGACACCCGTGCCCGGGGAACTTTCTTT.

The chain joins TRBV18 to TRBJ2-1, with 7 bases fitting TRBD1. V was clipped by 2 bases and J by 3 bases; unmatched bases: 4. The germline V gene has CDR1 KGHSH and CDR2 LQKENI. The CDR3 loop spans 15 amino acids. CDR3 loop: CASSPRQGSYNEQFF. CDR3 coding DNA: TGTGCCAGCTCACCAAGACAGGGAAGCTACAATGAGCAGTTCTTC.

This chain connects TRBV4-2 to TRBJ1-6; D is undetermined. The ends were cut back, 1 base at V and 3 bases at J, with 7 bases in the middle. CDR1 and CDR2 from the germline V gene are LGHNA and YNFKEQ. There are 15 residues in the CDR3. The CDR3 protein is CASSQVGVYNSPLHF. Written as DNA, the CDR3 is TGTGCCAGCAGCCAAGTCGGGGTCTATAATTCACCCCTCCACTTT.

This chain uses TRBV19 with TRBJ1-1, with 7 bases matching TRBD1. From germline, CDR1 is LNHDA and CDR2 SQIVND (reference sequence). This CDR3 has 15 amino acids. V shed 5 bases and J 5 bases; nucleotides not matched to a gene: 11. The CDR3 coding sequence is TGTGCCAGTAGTTCCACCCCGACAGGGAGGACTGAAGCTTTCTTT. Translation: CASSSTPTGRTEAFF. Full variable domain (missing parts from reference TRBV19 and TRBJ1-1): DGGITQSPKYLFRKEGQNVTLSCEQNLNHDAMYWYRQDPGQGLRLIYYSQIVNDFQKGDIAEGYSVSREKKESFPLTVTSAQKNPTAFYLCASSSTPTGRTEAFFGQGTRLTVV.

V gene TRBV11-2 combines with J gene TRBJ2-7; TRBD2 matches at 14 bases. The V segment lost 6 bases and the J segment 3 bases; nucleotides outside the gene matches: 1. Germline loops: CDR1 SGHAT, CDR2 FQNNGV. CDR3 length equals 14 residues. CDR3 DNA: TGTGCCAGCAGAGGACTAGCGGGAGGCTACGAGCAGTACTTC. Translation: CASRGLAGGYEQYF.

This clone was observed a single time. The rearrangement links TRBV3-1 (or the pseudogene TRBV3-2) to TRBJ2-1; D is uncertain. Trimming cost V 1 base and J 10 bases, with 11 bases left between them. Germline V gives CDR1 LGHDT, CDR2 YNNKEL (reference sequence). CDR3 size: 13 residues. CDR3 amino acids: CASSQVRVGEQFF. Here the CDR3 DNA reads TGTGCCAGCAGCCAAGTTCGGGTAGGCGAGCAGTTCTTC.

The chain recombines TRBV7-8 with TRBJ2-7, with D maybe TRBD2 (5 bases). The CDR3 totals 14 residues. Germline V lookup: CDR1 SGHVS, CDR2 FQNEAQ. Trimming left V 5 bases short and J 5 bases short, with 16 bases between. The CDR3 DNA sequence: TGTGCCAGCAGCCCCAGTGGAGGACGGAACGAGCAGTACTTC. It specifies CASSPSGGRNEQYF.

A note on this clone: Other DNA sequences within the sample encode an identical CDR3. CDR3 amino acids: CASSSRGTDTQYF. CDR3 DNA sequence: TGTGCCAGCAGCTCTAGGGGGACAGATACGCAGTATTTT. V gene TRBV7-2 combines with J gene TRBJ2-3; maybe TRBD1 (6 bases). This CDR3 contains 13 residues. V lost 4 bases and J 3 bases, leaving 8 bases between the germline ends. Germline V gene sequence: CDR1 SGHTA, CDR2 FQGNSA.

This clone has more than one count but fewer than ten. The V and J genes are TRBV4-2 and TRBJ2-7, with D unclear. The CDR3 runs 15 residues. CDR1 is LGHNA and CDR2 is YNFKEQ in the germline V gene. V lost 0 bases, J lost 2 bases, and 11 bases lay in between. CDR3 sequence (DNA): TGTGCCAGCAGCCAAGAATCAAGCGAGACCTACGAGCAGTACTTC. It yields the protein CASSQESSETYEQYF.